Listed below are T cell receptor beta chains from one sample, sequenced in a study of T cells after yellow fever vaccination. TCRdb re-called the 5' RACE reads with MiXCR, one entry per CDR3 protein. The table includes 300,000 to 400,000 distinct CDR3 sequences, 7% to 9% detected once. Sample: PBMCs, taken approximately 47 days after the first yellow fever vaccination. These receptors were collected from a man between 18 and 35 years old who received the YFV17D yellow fever vaccine. The CDR3 runs from the conserved cysteine through the conserved F or W. The D gene is left open where the match is weak. A clone size is listed for some rows: how often the clone was seen (once, few, many), or a class if it is expanded.

V gene: TRBV7-9; clone size: NA; D gene: NA; J gene: TRBJ2-3; CDR3 DNA: TGTGCCAGCAGCCCTCCAGCTCAGACAGATACGCAGTATTTT; CDR3 protein: CASSPPAQTDTQYF
V gene: TRBV7-2; clone size: NA; D gene: NA; J gene: TRBJ2-6; CDR3 DNA: TGTGCCAGCAGCTCCCAACCTGGGGCCAACGTCCTGACTTTC; CDR3 protein: CASSSQPGANVLTF
V gene: TRBV14; clone size: few; D gene: TRBD1; J gene: TRBJ1-6; CDR3 DNA: TGTGCCAGCAGCCAAGAGGGCAGGGGGCAGTCACCCCTCCACTTT; CDR3 protein: CASSQEGRGQSPLHF
V gene: TRBV6-5; clone size: NA; D gene: NA; J gene: TRBJ1-1; CDR3 DNA: TGTGCCAGCAGTTACGGTTCGCCCGAGTGGGGCAATGAAGCTTTCTTT; CDR3 protein: CASSYGSPEWGNEAFF
V gene: TRBV28; clone size: many; D gene: NA; J gene: TRBJ1-1; CDR3 DNA: TGTGCCAGCCACAACACTGAAGCTTTCTTT; CDR3 protein: CASHNTEAFF
V gene: TRBV20-1; clone size: few; D gene: NA; J gene: TRBJ2-1; CDR3 DNA: TGCAGTGCCGCAACAACCAAGCCCGTTCGGTTCTTC; CDR3 protein: CSAATTKPVRFF
V gene: TRBV18; clone size: NA; D gene: NA; J gene: TRBJ2-6; CDR3 DNA: TGTGCCAGCTCACCACTACGGGAAGGGGCCAACGTCCTGACTTTC; CDR3 protein: CASSPLREGANVLTF
V gene: TRBV11-2; clone size: few; D gene: TRBD2; J gene: TRBJ2-1; CDR3 DNA: TGTGCCAGCAAGACTAGCGGGGGCCCCTCCTACAATGAGCAGTTCTTC; CDR3 protein: CASKTSGGPSYNEQFF
V gene: TRBV10-3; clone size: many; D gene: TRBD1; J gene: TRBJ2-3; CDR3 DNA: TGTGCCATCAGTTTGGAGGGACAGGGAACAGATACGCAGTATTTT; CDR3 protein: CAISLEGQGTDTQYF
V gene: TRBV19; clone size: few; D gene: TRBD2; J gene: TRBJ2-2; CDR3 DNA: TGTGCCAGCCTCGCCGGGGGGGGGTACACCGGGGAGCTGTTTTTT; CDR3 protein: CASLAGGGYTGELFF
V gene: TRBV5-1; clone size: few; D gene: NA; J gene: TRBJ2-1; CDR3 DNA: TGCGCCAGCAGCTTGACAACCTACAATGAGCAGTTCTTC; CDR3 protein: CASSLTTYNEQFF
V gene: TRBV6-1; clone size: few; D gene: NA; J gene: TRBJ2-7; CDR3 DNA: TGTGCCAGCAGTGAAGCTGGCGGGGCCTCCTACGAGCAGTACTTC; CDR3 protein: CASSEAGGASYEQYF
V gene: TRBV4-1; clone size: NA; D gene: NA; J gene: TRBJ2-2; CDR3 DNA: TGCGCCAGCAGCCAAGATCAGGGGTGGTCCGGGGAGCTGTTTTTT; CDR3 protein: CASSQDQGWSGELFF
V gene: TRBV30; clone size: many; D gene: TRBD1; J gene: TRBJ2-2; CDR3 DNA: TGTGCCTGGAGCCGACAGGGGTCCGGGGAGCTGTTTTTT; CDR3 protein: CAWSRQGSGELFF
V gene: TRBV4-3; clone size: few; D gene: TRBD1; J gene: TRBJ2-3; CDR3 DNA: TGCGCCAGCAGCCACGGACAGGTTCGCACAGATACGCAGTATTTT; CDR3 protein: CASSHGQVRTDTQYF
V gene: TRBV5-1; clone size: NA; D gene: TRBD1; J gene: TRBJ2-1; CDR3 DNA: TGCGCCAGCAGCTTGGAGGGGGCCTACAATAAGCAGTTCTTC; CDR3 protein: CASSLEGAYNKQFF
V gene: TRBV5-5; clone size: NA; D gene: NA; J gene: TRBJ1-5; CDR3 DNA: TGTGCCAGCAGCTTGACAGGGTTGAGCAATCAGCCCCAGCATTTT; CDR3 protein: CASSLTGLSNQPQHF
V gene: TRBV24-1; clone size: NA; D gene: NA; J gene: TRBJ2-3; CDR3 DNA: TGTGCCACCAGTGACTTAAAGACCGGTCCAGCGGAGGTCGATACGCAGTATTTT; CDR3 protein: CATSDLKTGPAEVDTQYF
V gene: TRBV4-2; clone size: NA; D gene: TRBD2; J gene: TRBJ2-1; CDR3 DNA: TGTGCCAGCAGCCAAGATTATCTAGCGGGGTATAATGAGCAGTTCTTC; CDR3 protein: CASSQDYLAGYNEQFF
V gene: TRBV10-3; clone size: NA; D gene: NA; J gene: TRBJ2-1; CDR3 DNA: TGTGCCATCAGTGTGATCCAGGGCAATGAGCAGTTCTTC; CDR3 protein: CAISVIQGNEQFF
V gene: TRBV5-4; clone size: NA; D gene: TRBD1; J gene: TRBJ2-1; CDR3 DNA: TGTGCCAGCAGCATCCGGGACAGCAATGAGCAGTTCTTC; CDR3 protein: CASSIRDSNEQFF
V gene: TRBV5-1; clone size: few; D gene: TRBD2; J gene: TRBJ2-3; CDR3 DNA: TGCGCCAGCAGCTTGAGGCCGTTAGCGGGGTCCACAGATACGCAGTATTTT; CDR3 protein: CASSLRPLAGSTDTQYF
V gene: TRBV7-9; clone size: few; D gene: NA; J gene: TRBJ1-1; CDR3 DNA: TGTGCCAGCAGCATCGACAGCCTCACTGAAGCTTTCTTT; CDR3 protein: CASSIDSLTEAFF
V gene: TRBV7-2; clone size: NA; D gene: NA; J gene: TRBJ2-7; CDR3 DNA: TGTGCCAGCAGCCCTCGAGTTACTAGCCTCTACGAGCAGTACTTC; CDR3 protein: CASSPRVTSLYEQYF
V gene: TRBV29-1; clone size: few; D gene: TRBD2; J gene: TRBJ2-1; CDR3 DNA: TGCAGCGTTGATGGAGGGACTAGCGGGACCGAGCAGTTCTTC; CDR3 protein: CSVDGGTSGTEQFF
V gene: TRBV7-9; clone size: few; D gene: NA; J gene: TRBJ1-1; CDR3 DNA: TGTGCCAGCAGCTTAGGTTTCAGGAACTTGAACACTGAAGCTTTCTTT; CDR3 protein: CASSLGFRNLNTEAFF
V gene: TRBV7-9; clone size: NA; D gene: NA; J gene: TRBJ2-5; CDR3 DNA: TGTGCCAGCAGCTTAGAACTACCGGGAGAAAAAGAGACCCAGTACTTC; CDR3 protein: CASSLELPGEKETQYF
V gene: TRBV7-2; clone size: NA; D gene: NA; J gene: TRBJ1-2; CDR3 DNA: TGTGCCAGCAGCTCCCGAGACTATGGCTACACCTTC; CDR3 protein: CASSSRDYGYTF
V gene: TRBV19; clone size: NA; D gene: NA; J gene: TRBJ2-3; CDR3 DNA: TGTGCCAGTTCAGAAATAACTAGCACAGATACGCAGTATTTT; CDR3 protein: CASSEITSTDTQYF
V gene: TRBV20-1; clone size: NA; D gene: TRBD2; J gene: TRBJ2-1; CDR3 DNA: TGCAGTGCTAGATGGTCTCAGCGGGGAGCTTACAATGAGCAGTTCTTC; CDR3 protein: CSARWSQRGAYNEQFF
V gene: TRBV6-1; clone size: many; D gene: TRBD2; J gene: TRBJ2-3; CDR3 DNA: TGTGCCAGCAGACTAGCGGGGGCAGATACGCAGTATTTT; CDR3 protein: CASRLAGADTQYF
V gene: TRBV4-1; clone size: NA; D gene: NA; J gene: TRBJ1-2; CDR3 DNA: TGCGCCAGCAGCCAAGATGGCAGCGGGGGTGGCTACACCTTC; CDR3 protein: CASSQDGSGGGYTF
V gene: TRBV2; clone size: NA; D gene: NA; J gene: TRBJ2-7; CDR3 DNA: TGTGCCAGCAGTGAGTCAGGGAGAGGGGGCTACGAGCAGTACTTC; CDR3 protein: CASSESGRGGYEQYF
V gene: TRBV4-2; clone size: few; D gene: TRBD2; J gene: TRBJ2-5; CDR3 DNA: TGTGCCAGCAGCCCTGATTCTCCCTCTAGCGGGGGGGCAGAGACCCAGTACTTC; CDR3 protein: CASSPDSPSSGGAETQYF
V gene: TRBV5-6; clone size: many; D gene: NA; J gene: TRBJ2-2; CDR3 DNA: TGTGCCAGCAGCTCGGACAGGAGGGGGAACACCGGGGAGCTGTTTTTT; CDR3 protein: CASSSDRRGNTGELFF
V gene: TRBV7-9; clone size: NA; D gene: NA; J gene: TRBJ2-1; CDR3 DNA: TGTGCCAGCAGATCCCCCGAGGGGGAGCAGTTCTTC; CDR3 protein: CASRSPEGEQFF
V gene: TRBV29-1; clone size: NA; D gene: TRBD1; J gene: TRBJ1-2; CDR3 DNA: TGCAGCGTGCGGACAGGCGAGGGCGGCTACACCTTC; CDR3 protein: CSVRTGEGGYTF
V gene: TRBV7-3; clone size: NA; D gene: TRBD2; J gene: TRBJ2-3; CDR3 DNA: TGTGCCAGCAGCTTAGCGGGGGGAGTCGCAGATACGCAGTATTTT; CDR3 protein: CASSLAGGVADTQYF
V gene: TRBV12-3/TRBV12-4; clone size: NA; D gene: NA; J gene: TRBJ2-2; CDR3 DNA: TGTGCCAGCAGTTTCTCCCCCAGGGGCATCGGGGAGCTGTTTTTT; CDR3 protein: CASSFSPRGIGELFF
V gene: TRBV5-5; clone size: few; D gene: NA; J gene: TRBJ2-2; CDR3 DNA: TGTGCCAGCAGGAGAGAGGCCCTCACCGGGGAGCTGTTTTTT; CDR3 protein: CASRREALTGELFF
V gene: TRBV9; clone size: few; D gene: NA; J gene: TRBJ2-2; CDR3 DNA: TGTGCCAGCAGCGTAGCTGGCAGGGTGAACACCGGGGAGCTGTTTTTT; CDR3 protein: CASSVAGRVNTGELFF
V gene: TRBV19; clone size: NA; D gene: TRBD1; J gene: TRBJ1-3; CDR3 DNA: TGTGCCAGTAGTCGAAGGGGGCTCAGCTCTGGAAACACCATATATTTT; CDR3 protein: CASSRRGLSSGNTIYF
V gene: TRBV20-1; clone size: NA; D gene: TRBD2; J gene: TRBJ2-7; CDR3 DNA: TGCAGTGCTAGAGAGGGGACTAGCGGGGTCTACGAGCAGTACTTC; CDR3 protein: CSAREGTSGVYEQYF
V gene: TRBV6-2/TRBV6-3; clone size: NA; D gene: TRBD1; J gene: TRBJ2-1; CDR3 DNA: TGTGCCAGCAGGAAAACAGGGGGAAATCCCTACAATGAGCAGTTCTTC; CDR3 protein: CASRKTGGNPYNEQFF
V gene: TRBV5-1; clone size: few; D gene: TRBD1; J gene: TRBJ1-2; CDR3 DNA: TGCGCCAGCAGCCCTAACAGGGGGCCCAACTATGGCTACACCTTC; CDR3 protein: CASSPNRGPNYGYTF
V gene: TRBV12-3/TRBV12-4; clone size: few; D gene: TRBD1; J gene: TRBJ1-2; CDR3 DNA: TGTGCCAGCAGTTCAGGACAGGGCCATGGCTACACCTTC; CDR3 protein: CASSSGQGHGYTF